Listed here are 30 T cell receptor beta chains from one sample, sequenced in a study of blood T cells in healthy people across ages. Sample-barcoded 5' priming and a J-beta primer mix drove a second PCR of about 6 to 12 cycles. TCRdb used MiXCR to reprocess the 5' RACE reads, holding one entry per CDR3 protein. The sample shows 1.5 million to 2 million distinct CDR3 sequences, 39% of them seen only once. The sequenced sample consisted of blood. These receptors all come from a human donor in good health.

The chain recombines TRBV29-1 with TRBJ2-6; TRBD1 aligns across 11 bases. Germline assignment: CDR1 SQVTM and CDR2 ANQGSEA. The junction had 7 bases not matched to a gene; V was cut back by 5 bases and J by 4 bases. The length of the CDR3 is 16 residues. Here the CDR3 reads CSVSRTGGSGANVLTF. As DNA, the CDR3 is TGCAGCGTTTCGCGGACAGGGGGCTCCGGGGCCAACGTCCTGACTTTC.

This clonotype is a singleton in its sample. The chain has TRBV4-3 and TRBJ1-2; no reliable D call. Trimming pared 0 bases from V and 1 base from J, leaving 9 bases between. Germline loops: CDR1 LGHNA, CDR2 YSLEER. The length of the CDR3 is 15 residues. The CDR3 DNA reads TGCGCCAGCAGCCAAGAACGTCTTTTTAACTATGGCTACACCTTC. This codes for CASSQERLFNYGYTF.

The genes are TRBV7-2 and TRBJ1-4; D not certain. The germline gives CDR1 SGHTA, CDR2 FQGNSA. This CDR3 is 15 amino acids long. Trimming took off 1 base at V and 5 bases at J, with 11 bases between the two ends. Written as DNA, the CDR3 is TGTGCCAGCAGCTTAGACGGCTCGCTAAATGAAAAACTGTTTTTT. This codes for CASSLDGSLNEKLFF.

This CDR3 is CASRIGGTSGSYEQYF. For the CDR3, the DNA is TGCGCCAGCAGAATTGGGGGGACTAGCGGCTCCTACGAGCAGTACTTC. The rearrangement links TRBV5-1 to TRBJ2-7, with 11 bases identical to TRBD2. Germline-derived CDR1 and CDR2 are SGHRS and YFSETQ. This CDR3 has 16 amino acids. Germline trimming cut 5 bases from V and 0 bases from J; bases unmatched to any gene: 7.

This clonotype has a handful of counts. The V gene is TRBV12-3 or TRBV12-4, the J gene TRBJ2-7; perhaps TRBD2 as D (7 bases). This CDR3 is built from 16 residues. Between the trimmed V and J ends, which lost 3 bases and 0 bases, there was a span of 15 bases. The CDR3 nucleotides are TGTGCCAGCAGTTTGGGGGGGGGCCGGAGCTCCTACGAGCAGTACTTC. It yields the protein CASSLGGGRSSYEQYF.

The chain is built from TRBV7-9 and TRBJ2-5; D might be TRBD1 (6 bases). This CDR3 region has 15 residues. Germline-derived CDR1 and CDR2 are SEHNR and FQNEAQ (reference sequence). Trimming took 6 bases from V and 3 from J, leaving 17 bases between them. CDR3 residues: CASSYSGTLKETQYF. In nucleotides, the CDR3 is TGTGCCAGCAGTTACTCCGGGACACTGAAAGAGACCCAGTACTTC.

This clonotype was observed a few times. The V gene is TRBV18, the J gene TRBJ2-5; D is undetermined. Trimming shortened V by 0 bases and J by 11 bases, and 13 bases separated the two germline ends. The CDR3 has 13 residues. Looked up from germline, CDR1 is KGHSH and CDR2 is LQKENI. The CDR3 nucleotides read TGTGCCAGCTCACCACCGGAACTGACCTTACAGTACTTC. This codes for CASSPPELTLQYF.

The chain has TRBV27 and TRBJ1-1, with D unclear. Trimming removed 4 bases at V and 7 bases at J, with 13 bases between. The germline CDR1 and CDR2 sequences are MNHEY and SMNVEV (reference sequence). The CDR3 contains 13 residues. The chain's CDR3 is CASSSNSGVEAFF. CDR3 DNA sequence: TGTGCCAGCAGTTCAAACAGCGGTGTTGAAGCTTTCTTT.

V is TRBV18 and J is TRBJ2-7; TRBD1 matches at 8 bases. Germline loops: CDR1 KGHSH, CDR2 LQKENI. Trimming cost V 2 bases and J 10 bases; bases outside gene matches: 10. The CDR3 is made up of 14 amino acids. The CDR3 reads CASSPRTGMGEQYF. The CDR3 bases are TGTGCCAGCTCACCAAGGACAGGGATGGGCGAACAGTACTTC.

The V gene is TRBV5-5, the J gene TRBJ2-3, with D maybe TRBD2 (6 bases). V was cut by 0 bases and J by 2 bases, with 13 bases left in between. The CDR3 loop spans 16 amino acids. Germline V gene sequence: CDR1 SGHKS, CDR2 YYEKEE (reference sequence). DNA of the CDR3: TGTGCCAGCAGCTTGGTCGCGGGGTCAGACACAGATACGCAGTATTTT. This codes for CASSLVAGSDTDTQYF. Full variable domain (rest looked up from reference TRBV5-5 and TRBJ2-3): DAGVTQSPTHLIKTRGQQVTLRCSPISGHKSVSWYQQVLGQGPQFIFQYYEKEERGRGNFPDRFSARQFPNYSSELNVNALLLGDSALYLCASSLVAGSDTDTQYFGPGTRLTVL.

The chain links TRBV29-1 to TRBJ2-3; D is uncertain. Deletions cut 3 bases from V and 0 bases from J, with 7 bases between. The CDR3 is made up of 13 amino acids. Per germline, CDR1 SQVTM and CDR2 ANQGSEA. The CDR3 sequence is CSVDSLSTDTQYF. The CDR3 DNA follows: TGCAGCGTTGACAGCTTGAGCACAGATACGCAGTATTTT.

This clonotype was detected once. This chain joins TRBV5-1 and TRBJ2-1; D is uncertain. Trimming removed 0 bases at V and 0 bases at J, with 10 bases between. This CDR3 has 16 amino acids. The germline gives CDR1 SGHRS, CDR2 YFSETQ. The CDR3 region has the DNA TGCGCCAGCAGCTTGGCCGGAGTATACTCCTACAATGAGCAGTTCTTC. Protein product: CASSLAGVYSYNEQFF.

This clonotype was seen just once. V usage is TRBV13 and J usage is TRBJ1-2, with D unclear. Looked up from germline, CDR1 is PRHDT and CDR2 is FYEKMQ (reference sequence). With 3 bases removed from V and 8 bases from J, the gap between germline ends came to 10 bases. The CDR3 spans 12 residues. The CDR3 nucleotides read TGTGCCAGCAGCTTTATGGATGGGGGCTACACCTTC. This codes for CASSFMDGGYTF.

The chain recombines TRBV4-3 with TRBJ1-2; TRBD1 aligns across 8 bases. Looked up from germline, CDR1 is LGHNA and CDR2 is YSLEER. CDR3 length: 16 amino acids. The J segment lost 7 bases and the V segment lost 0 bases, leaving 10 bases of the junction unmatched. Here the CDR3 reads CASSQDQDRVLSGYTF. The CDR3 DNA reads TGCGCCAGCAGCCAAGATCAGGACAGGGTATTGAGTGGCTACACCTTC.

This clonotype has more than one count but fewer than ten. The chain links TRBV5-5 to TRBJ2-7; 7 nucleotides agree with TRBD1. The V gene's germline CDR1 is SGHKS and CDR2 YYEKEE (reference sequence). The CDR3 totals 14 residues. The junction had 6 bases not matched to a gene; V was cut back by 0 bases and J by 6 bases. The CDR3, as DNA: TGTGCCAGCAGCTTGGTACAGGGGACCGGCGAGCAGTACTTC. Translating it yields CASSLVQGTGEQYF.

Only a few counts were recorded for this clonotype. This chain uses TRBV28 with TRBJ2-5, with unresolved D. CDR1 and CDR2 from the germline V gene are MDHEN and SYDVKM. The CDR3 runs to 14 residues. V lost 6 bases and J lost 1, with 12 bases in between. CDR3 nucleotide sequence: TGTGCCAGCAGCACTCGGGCAGGCCAAGAGACCCAGTACTTC. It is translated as CASSTRAGQETQYF.

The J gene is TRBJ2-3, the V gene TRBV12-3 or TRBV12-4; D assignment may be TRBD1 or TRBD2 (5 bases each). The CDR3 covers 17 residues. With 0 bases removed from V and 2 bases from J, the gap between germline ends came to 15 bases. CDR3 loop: CASSLAGTNFNTDTQYF. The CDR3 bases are TGTGCCAGCAGTTTAGCCGGGACCAATTTTAACACAGATACGCAGTATTTT.

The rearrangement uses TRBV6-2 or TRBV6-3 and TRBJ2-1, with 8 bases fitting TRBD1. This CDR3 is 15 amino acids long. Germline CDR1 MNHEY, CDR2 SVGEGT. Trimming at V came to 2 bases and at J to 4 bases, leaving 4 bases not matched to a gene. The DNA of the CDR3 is TGTGCCAGCAGTTACACGACAGGGGCGTACAATGAGCAGTTCTTC. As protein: CASSYTTGAYNEQFF.

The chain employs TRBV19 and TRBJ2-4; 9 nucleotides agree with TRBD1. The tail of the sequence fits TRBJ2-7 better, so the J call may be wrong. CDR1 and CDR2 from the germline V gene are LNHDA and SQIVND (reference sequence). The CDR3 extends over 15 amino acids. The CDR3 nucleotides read TGTGCCAGTAGTATTGGGACAGGGATTTCCTACGAGCAGTACTTC. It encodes CASSIGTGISYEQYF.

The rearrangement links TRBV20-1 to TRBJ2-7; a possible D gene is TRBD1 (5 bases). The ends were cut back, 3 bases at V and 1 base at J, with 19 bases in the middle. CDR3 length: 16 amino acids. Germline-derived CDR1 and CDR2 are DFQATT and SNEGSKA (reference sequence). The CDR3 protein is CSASPNTGTLSYEQYF. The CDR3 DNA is TGCAGTGCTAGTCCTAATACAGGAACCTTATCCTACGAGCAGTACTTC.

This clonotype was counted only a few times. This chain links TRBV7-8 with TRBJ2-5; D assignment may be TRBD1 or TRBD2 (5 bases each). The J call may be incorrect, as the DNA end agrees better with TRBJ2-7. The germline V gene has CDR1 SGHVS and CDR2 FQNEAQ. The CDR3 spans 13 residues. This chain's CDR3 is CASSPRGAGEQYF. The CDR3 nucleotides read TGTGCCAGCAGCCCACGAGGGGCAGGCGAGCAGTACTTC.

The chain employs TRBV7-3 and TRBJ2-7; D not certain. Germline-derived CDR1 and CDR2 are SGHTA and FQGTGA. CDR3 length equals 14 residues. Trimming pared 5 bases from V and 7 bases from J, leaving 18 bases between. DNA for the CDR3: TGTGCCAGCAGCCCCGCTGCCTCCTACAATGAGCAGTACTTC. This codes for CASSPAASYNEQYF.

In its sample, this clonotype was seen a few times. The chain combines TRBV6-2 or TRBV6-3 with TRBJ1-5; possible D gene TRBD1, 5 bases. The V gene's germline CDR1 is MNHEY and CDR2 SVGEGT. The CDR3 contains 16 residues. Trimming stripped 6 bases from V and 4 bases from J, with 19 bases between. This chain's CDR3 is CASSPLPGRDNQPQHF. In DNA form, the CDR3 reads TGTGCCAGCAGCCCCCTCCCGGGCAGGGATAATCAGCCCCAGCATTTT.

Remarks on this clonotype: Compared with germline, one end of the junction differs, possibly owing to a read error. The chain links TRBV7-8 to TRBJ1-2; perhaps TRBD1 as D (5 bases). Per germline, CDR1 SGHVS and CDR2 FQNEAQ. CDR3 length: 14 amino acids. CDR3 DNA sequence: TGTGCCAGCAGCTTAGGATCAGGGCTCCCAGGCTGCACCTTC. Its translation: CASSLGSGLPGCTF.

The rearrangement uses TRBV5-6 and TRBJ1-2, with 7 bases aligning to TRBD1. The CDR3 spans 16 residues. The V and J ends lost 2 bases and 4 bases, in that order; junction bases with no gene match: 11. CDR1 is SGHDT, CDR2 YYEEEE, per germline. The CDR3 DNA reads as TGTGCCAGCAGCTTCTGGGGCCGAGGACAGGCCTATGGCTACACCTTC. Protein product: CASSFWGRGQAYGYTF. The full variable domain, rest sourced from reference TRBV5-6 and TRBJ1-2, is DAGVTQSPTHLIKTRGQQVTLRCSPKSGHDTVSWYQQALGQGPQFIFQYYEEEERQRGNFPDRFSGHQFPNYSSELNVNALLLGDSALYLCASSFWGRGQAYGYTFGSGTRLTVV.

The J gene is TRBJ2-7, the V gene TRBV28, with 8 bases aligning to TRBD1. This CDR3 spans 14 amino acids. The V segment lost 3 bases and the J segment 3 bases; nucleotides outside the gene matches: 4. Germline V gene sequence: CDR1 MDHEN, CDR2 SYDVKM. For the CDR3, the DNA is TGTGCCAGCAGTTTCCCCGGGACAGGCTACGAGCAGTACTTC. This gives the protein CASSFPGTGYEQYF.

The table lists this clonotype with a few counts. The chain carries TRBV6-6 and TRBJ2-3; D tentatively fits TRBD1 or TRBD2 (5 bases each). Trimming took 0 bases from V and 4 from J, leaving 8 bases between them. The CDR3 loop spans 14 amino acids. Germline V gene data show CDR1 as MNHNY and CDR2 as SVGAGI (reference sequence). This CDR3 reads CASSYSRGADTQYF. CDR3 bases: TGTGCCAGCAGTTACTCGAGAGGGGCAGATACGCAGTATTTT.

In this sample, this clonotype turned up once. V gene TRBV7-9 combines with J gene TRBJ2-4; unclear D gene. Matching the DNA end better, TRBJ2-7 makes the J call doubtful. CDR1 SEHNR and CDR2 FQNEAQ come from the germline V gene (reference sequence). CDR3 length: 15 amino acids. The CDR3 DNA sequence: TGTGCCAGCAGCTTAAGAGGAGACGGGTCCTACGAGCAGTACTTC. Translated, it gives CASSLRGDGSYEQYF.

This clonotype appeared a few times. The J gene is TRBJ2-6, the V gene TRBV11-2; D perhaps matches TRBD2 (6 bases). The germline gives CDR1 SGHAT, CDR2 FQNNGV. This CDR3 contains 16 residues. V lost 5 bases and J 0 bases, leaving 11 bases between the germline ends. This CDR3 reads CASSPQEGSGANVLTF. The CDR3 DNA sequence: TGTGCCAGCAGCCCCCAGGAGGGCTCTGGGGCCAACGTCCTGACTTTC.

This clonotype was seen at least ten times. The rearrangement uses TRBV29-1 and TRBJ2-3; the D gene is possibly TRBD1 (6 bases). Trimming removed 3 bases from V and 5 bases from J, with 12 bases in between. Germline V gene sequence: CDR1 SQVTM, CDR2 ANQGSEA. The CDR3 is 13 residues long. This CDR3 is CSVDRGGGDTQYF. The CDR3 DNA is TGCAGCGTTGACAGGGGTGGGGGAGATACGCAGTATTTT.